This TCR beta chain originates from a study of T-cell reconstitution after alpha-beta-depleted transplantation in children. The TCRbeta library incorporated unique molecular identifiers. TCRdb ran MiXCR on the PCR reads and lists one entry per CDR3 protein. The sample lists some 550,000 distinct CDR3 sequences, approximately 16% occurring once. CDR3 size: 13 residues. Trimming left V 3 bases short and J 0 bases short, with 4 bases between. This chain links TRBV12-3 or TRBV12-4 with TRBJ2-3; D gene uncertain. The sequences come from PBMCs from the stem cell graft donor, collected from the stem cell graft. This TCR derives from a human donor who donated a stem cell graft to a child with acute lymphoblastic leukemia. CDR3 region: CASSFQSTDTQYF. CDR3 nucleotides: TGTGCCAGCAGTTTTCAGAGCACAGATACGCAGTATTTT.